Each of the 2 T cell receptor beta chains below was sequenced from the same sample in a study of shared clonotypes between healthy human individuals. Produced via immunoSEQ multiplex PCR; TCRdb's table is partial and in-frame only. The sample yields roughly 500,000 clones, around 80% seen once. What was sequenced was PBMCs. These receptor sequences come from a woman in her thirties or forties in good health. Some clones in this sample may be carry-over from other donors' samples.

The CDR3 DNA reads TGCAGCGTTTCCTCCAGGCAGGGGTATGGCTACACCTTC. Translating it yields CSVSSRQGYGYTF. This chain uses TRBV29-1 with TRBJ1-2; D perhaps matches TRBD1 (6 bases). The CDR3 is made up of 13 amino acids. Trimming shortened V by 5 bases and J by 5 bases, and 15 bases separated the two germline ends. Germline CDR1 is SQVTM and CDR2 is ANQGSEA. The whole variable domain, filled in from reference TRBV29-1 and TRBJ1-2, reads SAVISQKPSRDICQRGTSLTIQCQVDSQVTMMFWYRQQPGQSLTLIATANQGSEATYESGFVIDKFPISRPNLTFSTLTVSNMSPEDSSIYLCSVSSRQGYGYTFGSGTRLTVV.

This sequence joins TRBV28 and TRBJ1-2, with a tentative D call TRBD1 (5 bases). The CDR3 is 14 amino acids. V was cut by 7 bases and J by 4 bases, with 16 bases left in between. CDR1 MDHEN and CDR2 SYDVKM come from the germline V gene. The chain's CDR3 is CASTGAASFYGYTF. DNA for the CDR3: TGTGCCAGCACCGGGGCCGCCTCCTTCTATGGCTACACCTTC.